The sequence of this T cell receptor (beta chain) was determined in a study of T cells in women clearing cervical HPV infection. Study in general: Cases: HPV16-related CIN3 or worse on histology, a couple of invasive cancers.

Produced via immunoSEQ multiplex PCR; TCRdb's table is partial and in-frame only. Its clone listing holds about 19,000 clones. This CDR3 is built from 13 residues. Germline loops: CDR1 MDHEN, CDR2 SYDVKM. V shed 7 bases and J 7 bases; nucleotides not matched to a gene: 7. On this clone itself: The read terminates 3 residues ahead of where the CDR3 ends, so the germline J gene completes it.

The sequence was collected from a woman between 18 and 70 years old with a cervical HPV16 infection that either progressed to CIN3+ or cleared (not recorded which). Material for sequencing was blood buffy coat. This sequence joins TRBV28 and TRBJ1-2; 9 bases fit TRBD1. The CDR3 is CASKTGGISGYTF. The sequenced CDR3 bases are TGTGCCAGCAAAACAGGGGGCATTTCTGGC.